This TCR beta chain derives from a study of blood T cell repertoires in COVID-19. The assay was immunoSEQ multiplex PCR, and TCRdb's table has in-frame clones only and misses some. The repertoire consists of about 100,000 clones, with 75% to 90% occurring once and the leading ten covering about 30%. With 3 bases removed from V and 0 bases from J, the gap between germline ends came to 6 bases. Looked up from germline, CDR1 is SEHNR and CDR2 is FQNEAQ (reference sequence). The length of the CDR3 is 14 residues. The chain couples TRBV7-9 to TRBJ1-3; D call uncertain. Material for sequencing was peripheral blood. The receptor comes from a woman of 80 years or more with acute or convalescent COVID-19. CDR3 protein: CASSFSSSGNTIYF. In nucleotides, the CDR3 is TGTGCCAGCAGCTTTTCTTCCTCTGGAAACACCATATATTTT.